This T cell receptor (beta chain) is drawn from a study of cytomegalovirus exposure and HLA in healthy donors. The study, taken as a whole, reports: TCR beta V- and J-gene trimming, according to a later analysis, was linked to a missense DCLRE1C variant. Presence/absence results assume similar sequencing depth per donor, which may not hold. Association with HLA alleles at 0.05 false discovery rate was found for 15,000 to 20,000 TCR beta sequences in a later analysis. Productive rates of about 90% or about 30% were seen for most TCR beta V segments in an earlier analysis.

Points on this clone: The antigen remains unidentified.

PCR amplification relied on 60 Vbeta primers (plus 13 Jbeta primers). TCRdb's table, derived via immunoSEQ multiplex PCR, lists solely in-frame clones and lacks some. The sample lists about 200,000 clones; under 80% were seen once. The CDR3 covers 16 residues. V dropped 6 bases and J dropped 0 bases, with 15 bases sitting between them. Germline V gene data show CDR1 as MNHEY and CDR2 as SMNVEV (reference sequence). The sequence derives from a girl under 10 years old in good health and CMV-seronegative. The chain links TRBV27 to TRBJ2-1; TRBD2 is a possible D gene (6 bases). The sequencing sample was made of PBMCs. CDR3 sequence (DNA): TGTGCCAGCAGCCGAGCGGTTAGCGGCTCCTACAATGAGCAGTTCTTC. This encodes CASSRAVSGSYNEQFF.